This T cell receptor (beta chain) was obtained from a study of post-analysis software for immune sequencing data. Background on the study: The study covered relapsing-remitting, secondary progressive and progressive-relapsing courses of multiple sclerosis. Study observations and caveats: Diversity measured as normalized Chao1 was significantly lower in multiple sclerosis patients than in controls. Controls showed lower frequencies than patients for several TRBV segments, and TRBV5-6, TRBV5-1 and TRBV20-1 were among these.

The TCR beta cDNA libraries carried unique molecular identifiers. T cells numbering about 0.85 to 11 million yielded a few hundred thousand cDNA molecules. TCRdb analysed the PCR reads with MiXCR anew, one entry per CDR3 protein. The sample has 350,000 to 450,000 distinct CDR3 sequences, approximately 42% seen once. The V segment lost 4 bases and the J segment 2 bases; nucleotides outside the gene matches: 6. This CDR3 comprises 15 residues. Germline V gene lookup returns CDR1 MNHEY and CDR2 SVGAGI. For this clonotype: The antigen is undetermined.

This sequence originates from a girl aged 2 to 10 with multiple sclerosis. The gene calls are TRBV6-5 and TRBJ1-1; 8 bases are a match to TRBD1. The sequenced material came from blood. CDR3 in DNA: TGTGCCAGCAGTTTCAAGGGACAGGTAAACACTGAAGCTTTCTTT. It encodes CASSFKGQVNTEAFF.